This is a list of T cell receptor beta chains from one sample in a study of siplizumab effects on memory and regulatory T cells. The method was immunoSEQ multiplex PCR; TCRdb's version includes in-frame clones alone and lacks a portion of them. The table shows some 120,000 clones, with about 93% occurring only once. Sequencing used non-Treg CD4+ T cells sorted from blood. Receptor source: a human donor in good health. Both conserved end residues are part of each CDR3. The D gene is left open where the match is weak. The listing skips clone size in some rows; elsewhere it reads once, few, many or a size class.

>NA|16|TRBV11-2|NA|TRBJ2-6
CASSLTGSSGANVLTF
TGTGCCAGCAGCTTAACGGGATCCTCTGGGGCCAACGTCCTGACTTTC
>NA|14|TRBV2|NA|TRBJ2-3
CASTRTDSTDTQYF
TGTGCCAGCACCCGGACAGATAGCACAGATACGCAGTATTTT
>TRBD1|19|TRBV4-3|NA|TRBJ1-3
CASSQDLYTTGVSGNTIYF
TGCGCCAGCAGCCAAGATCTGTACACAACAGGGGTCTCCGGAAACACCATATATTTT
>NA|16|TRBV5-4|NA|TRBJ1-6
CASSGGGSAYNSPLHF
TGTGCCAGCAGCGGCGGGGGTAGCGCCTATAATTCACCCCTCCACTTT
>TRBD1|14|TRBV27|NA|TRBJ1-1
CASSRDRGSTEAFF
TGTGCCAGCAGTCGGGACAGGGGGAGCACTGAAGCTTTCTTT
>NA|15|TRBV27|NA|TRBJ2-7
CASSLSRGVSYEQYF
TGTGCCAGCAGTTTATCCCGCGGGGTATCCTACGAGCAGTACTTC
>TRBD1|14|TRBV7-2|NA|TRBJ1-2
CASIEHRGRDGYTF
TGTGCCAGCATCGAACACAGGGGGCGCGATGGCTACACCTTC
>TRBD1|14|TRBV6-5|NA|TRBJ1-2
CASREQGGSRGYTF
TGTGCCAGCAGGGAACAGGGGGGGTCTCGTGGCTACACCTTC
>NA|17|TRBV4-1|NA|TRBJ2-7
CASSQEVHWVGVYEQYF
TGCGCCAGCAGCCAAGAGGTCCACTGGGTGGGGGTCTACGAGCAGTACTTC
>NA|19|TRBV19|NA|TRBJ2-6
CASTTPPGRRRSGANVLTF
TGTGCCAGTACCACCCCCCCGGGGCGCCGTCGCTCTGGGGCCAACGTCCTGACTTTC
>TRBD1|13|TRBV6-4|NA|TRBJ1-2
CASSGTGGYGYTF
TGTGCCAGCAGTGGGACAGGGGGCTATGGCTACACCTTC
>NA|14|TRBV7-3|NA|TRBJ1-2
CASSLDTSGYGYTF
TGTGCCAGCAGCTTAGACACCTCGGGGTATGGCTACACCTTC
>TRBD1|15|TRBV4-2|few|TRBJ1-2
CASSRGQGLGYGYTF
TGTGCCAGCAGCCGAGGACAGGGCTTGGGGTATGGCTACACCTTC
>NA|14|TRBV19|NA|TRBJ1-4
CASQATLAGEKLFF
TGTGCCAGCCAAGCGACACTTGCTGGGGAAAAACTGTTTTTT
>TRBD2|17|TRBV14|NA|TRBJ2-3
CASSQEGGLASADTQYF
TGTGCCAGCAGCCAAGAGGGAGGACTAGCCTCGGCAGATACGCAGTATTTT
>NA|14|TRBV5-5|NA|TRBJ1-4
CASSLSPFNEKLFF
TGTGCCAGCAGCCTGTCCCCCTTTAATGAAAAACTGTTTTTT
>NA|14|TRBV18|NA|TRBJ1-5
CASSDTETDQPQHF
TGTGCCAGCTCGGACACAGAAACCGATCAGCCCCAGCATTTT
>NA|14|TRBV7-2|NA|TRBJ2-3
CASSLAPVTDTQYF
TGTGCCAGCAGCTTAGCCCCCGTCACAGATACGCAGTATTTT
>TRBD2|15|TRBV28|NA|TRBJ2-1
CASSLGGATYNEQFF
TGTGCCAGCAGTTTGGGAGGGGCTACGTACAATGAGCAGTTCTTC
>NA|15|TRBV6-5|NA|TRBJ2-1
CASSYSGTLYNEQFF
TGTGCCAGCAGTTACTCCGGGACTCTCTACAATGAGCAGTTCTTC
>NA|14|TRBV5-1|NA|TRBJ2-7
CASSSVHGGNEQYF
TGCGCCAGCAGCTCGGTTCACGGGGGCAACGAGCAGTACTTC
>TRBD2|14|TRBV5-1|NA|TRBJ2-1
CASSSGGSYNEQFF
TGCGCCAGCTCTAGCGGGGGGTCCTACAATGAGCAGTTCTTC
>NA|11|TRBV6-4|NA|TRBJ1-1
CASRRGTEAFF
TGTGCCAGTCGTCGAGGCACTGAAGCTTTCTTT
>NA|13|TRBV9|NA|TRBJ2-3
CASSVARADTQYF
TGTGCCAGCAGCGTAGCCAGGGCAGATACGCAGTATTTT
>NA|14|TRBV25-1|NA|TRBJ1-1
CASRPASKYTEAFF
TGTGCCAGCAGGCCCGCCTCGAAATACACTGAAGCTTTCTTT
>NA|14|TRBV5-1|NA|TRBJ2-3
CASSLVPSLDTQYF
TGCGCCAGCAGCTTGGTACCCTCCCTGGATACGCAGTATTTT
>NA|13|TRBV2|NA|TRBJ2-5
CASMLASVETQYF
TGTGCCAGCATGTTGGCGAGTGTGGAGACCCAGTACTTC
>TRBD1|13|TRBV2|NA|TRBJ1-2
CASRDRGYYGYTF
TGTGCCAGCAGAGACAGGGGGTACTATGGCTACACCTTC
>TRBD1|14|TRBV9|NA|TRBJ2-5
CASSATGGRETQYF
TGTGCCAGCAGCGCCACAGGGGGCCGAGAGACCCAGTACTTC
>TRBD1|15|TRBV28|NA|TRBJ1-1
CASIHGDRENTEAFF
TGTGCCAGCATTCACGGGGACAGGGAGAACACTGAAGCTTTCTTT
>NA|15|TRBV18|once|TRBJ1-4
CASSLGLREGEKLFF
TGTGCCAGCTCACTGGGACTGCGGGAGGGAGAAAAACTGTTTTTT
>NA|16|TRBV6-4|NA|TRBJ1-3
CASSGEVRNPGNTIYF
TGTGCCAGCAGTGGGGAGGTCCGAAATCCTGGAAACACCATATATTTT
>NA|13|TRBV19|NA|TRBJ2-7
CASSIGSSYEQYF
TGTGCCAGTAGTATAGGGAGCTCCTACGAGCAGTACTTC
>TRBD1|14|TRBV11-2|few|TRBJ1-2
CASSQLEGAGGYTF
TGTGCCAGCAGCCAACTTGAGGGGGCAGGTGGCTACACCTTC
>TRBD2|17|TRBV9|NA|TRBJ2-3
CASSVAGTSGGHRTQYF
TGTGCCAGCAGCGTAGCGGGGACTAGCGGGGGACATCGGACGCAGTATTTT
>TRBD1|19|TRBV10-1|NA|TRBJ1-6
CASSGGDRGQEKDNSPLHF
TGCGCCAGCAGTGGAGGGGACAGGGGACAAGAAAAGGATAATTCACCCCTCCACTTT
>NA|12|TRBV6-6|NA|TRBJ1-2
CASYGAGYGYTF
TGTGCCTCCTATGGGGCCGGTTATGGCTACACCTTC
>NA|13|TRBV2|NA|TRBJ2-3
CASSEAHGGTQYF
TGTGCCAGCAGTGAGGCCCACGGAGGTACGCAGTATTTT
>TRBD1|14|TRBV27|once|TRBJ1-4
CASSGRGLGEKLFF
TGTGCCAGCAGTGGCAGGGGGCTGGGTGAAAAACTGTTTTTT
>NA|12|TRBV7-2|NA|TRBJ1-2
CASSLERGGYTF
TGTGCCAGCAGCTTAGAGAGAGGAGGCTACACCTTC
>TRBD2|15|TRBV7-2|NA|TRBJ2-1
CASSLAAGNYNEQFF
TGTGCCAGCAGCTTAGCAGCGGGAAACTACAATGAGCAGTTCTTC
>NA|13|TRBV6-5|NA|TRBJ1-1
CASSEALNTEAFF
TGTGCCAGCTCAGAGGCCTTGAACACTGAAGCTTTCTTT
>TRBD1|17|TRBV7-6|NA|TRBJ1-2
CASSSSRRGPPGYGYTF
TGTGCCAGCAGCTCCTCGCGGAGGGGGCCACCGGGCTATGGCTACACCTTC
>TRBD2|15|TRBV27|NA|TRBJ2-1
CASSLRGGLADEQFF
TGTGCCAGCAGTTTGCGGGGGGGCCTTGCCGATGAGCAGTTCTTC
>NA|17|TRBV18|NA|TRBJ1-1
CASSPGLWGASNTEAFF
TGTGCCAGCTCACCAGGCTTGTGGGGGGCATCGAACACTGAAGCTTTCTTT
>TRBD1|15|TRBV9|NA|TRBJ2-7
CASSGHGTGAFEQYF
TGTGCCAGCAGCGGTCACGGGACAGGGGCCTTCGAGCAGTACTTC
>TRBD2|13|TRBV27|NA|TRBJ2-3
CATRSGGLDTQYF
TGTGCCACCCGCAGCGGGGGGTTGGATACGCAGTATTTT
>TRBD1|15|TRBV6-5|NA|TRBJ1-6
CASSPGQGAGSPLHF
TGTGCCAGCAGCCCCGGACAGGGGGCAGGTTCACCCCTCCACTTT
>NA|14|TRBV6-1|NA|TRBJ1-1
CASSRTETNTEAFF
TGTGCCAGCAGTAGGACGGAGACGAACACTGAAGCTTTCTTT
>TRBD1|14|TRBV5-1|NA|TRBJ2-7
CASSLDRGPYEQYF
TGCGCCAGCAGCTTGGACAGGGGACCCTACGAGCAGTACTTC
>TRBD1|15|TRBV18|NA|TRBJ2-7
CASSPGTGSSYEQYF
TGTGCCAGCTCACCGGGGACAGGGTCCTCCTACGAGCAGTACTTC
>TRBD2|16|TRBV25-1|NA|TRBJ2-5
CASSPGLAGGPETQYF
TGTGCCAGCAGCCCGGGACTAGCGGGGGGTCCAGAGACCCAGTACTTC
>TRBD2|16|TRBV30|NA|TRBJ2-3
CAWSGHSGGGPDTQYF
TGTGCCTGGAGCGGACATAGCGGGGGAGGCCCAGATACGCAGTATTTT
>TRBD1|14|TRBV7-2|NA|TRBJ1-2
CASRSGTANYGYTF
TGTGCCAGCAGAAGTGGGACAGCCAACTATGGCTACACCTTC
>NA|16|TRBV27|NA|TRBJ2-3
CASSLGRGASTDTQYF
TGTGCCAGCAGTTTAGGGCGGGGAGCTAGCACAGATACGCAGTATTTT